This record concerns one TCR beta chain sequence. Its antigen is still unknown. The J segment lost 2 bases and the V segment lost 0 bases, leaving 1 base of the junction unmatched. This CDR3 has 16 amino acids. CDR1 and CDR2 (germline): MGHRA, YSYEKL. It was the roughly 120-subject validation cohort, separate from the approximately 700-subject first cohort, to which the donors belonged. This entry belongs to a study of cytomegalovirus exposure and HLA in healthy donors. Whole-study context: The approximately 130 validation repertoires and the approximately 630 first-cohort repertoires shared a platform, a later analysis reported. General study findings and limits: Among the CMV-associated chains, a few were confirmed in vitro as specific for CMV antigens. Reported results showed that the classifier diagnosed cytomegalovirus status with high specificity and sensitivity.

Only in-frame clones appear in the TCRdb table, and some are missing; sequencing was by immunoSEQ multiplex PCR. The table includes around 150,000 clones, roughly four fifths detected once. The TCR was taken from a man under 40 in good health and CMV-seropositive. The rearrangement links TRBV4-1 to TRBJ2-3; 11 bases line up with TRBD2. Sample: PBMCs. The DNA of the CDR3 is TGCGCCAGCAGCCAAGATAGCGGGAGGGCCACAGATACGCAGTATTTT. It codes for CASSQDSGRATDTQYF.